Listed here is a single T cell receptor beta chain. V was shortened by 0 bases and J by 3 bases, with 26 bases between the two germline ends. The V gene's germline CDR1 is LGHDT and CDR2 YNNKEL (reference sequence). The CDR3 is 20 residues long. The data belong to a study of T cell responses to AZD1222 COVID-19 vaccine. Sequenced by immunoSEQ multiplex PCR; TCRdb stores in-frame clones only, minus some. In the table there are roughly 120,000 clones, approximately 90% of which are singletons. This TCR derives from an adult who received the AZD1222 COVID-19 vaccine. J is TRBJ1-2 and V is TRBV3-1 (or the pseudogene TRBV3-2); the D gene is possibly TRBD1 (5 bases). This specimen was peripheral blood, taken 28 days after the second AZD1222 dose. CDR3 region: CASSQEVDRSTDPPDYGYTF. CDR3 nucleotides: TGTGCCAGCAGCCAAGAAGTAGACAGATCCACCGACCCTCCTGACTATGGCTACACCTTC.